This is a list of T cell receptor beta chains from one sample in a study of neurological immune-mediated disorders. TCRdb used MiXCR to reprocess the 5' RACE reads, holding one entry per CDR3 protein. Of more than 25,000 distinct CDR3 sequences in the sample, around 4% were seen once. Sequencing was done on a sample of CD4+ T cells from blood. These receptors were collected from a woman aged 35 to 49 in good health. Both conserved end residues are part of each CDR3. Each record gives: J gene, V gene, CDR3 protein.

j_gene: TRBJ1-1
v_gene: TRBV6-5
CDR3aa: CASSYFSTNTEAFF

j_gene: TRBJ2-6
v_gene: TRBV27
CDR3aa: CASSLRRTGANVLTF

j_gene: TRBJ1-1
v_gene: TRBV5-6
CDR3aa: CASSLDRGVGGAFF

j_gene: TRBJ1-2
v_gene: TRBV3-1
CDR3aa: CASSRPFQGAGGYTF

j_gene: TRBJ1-5
v_gene: TRBV20-1
CDR3aa: CSAGQGDQPQHF

j_gene: TRBJ1-2
v_gene: TRBV20-1
CDR3aa: CSATREGYGYTF

j_gene: TRBJ1-1
v_gene: TRBV7-9
CDR3aa: CASSLAGRERSEAFF

j_gene: TRBJ2-1
v_gene: TRBV20-1
CDR3aa: CSASFSGRVSNEQFF

j_gene: TRBJ2-2
v_gene: TRBV28
CDR3aa: CASRPRGSENTGELFF

j_gene: TRBJ1-6
v_gene: TRBV7-9
CDR3aa: CASSLEGRPSSYNSPLHF

j_gene: TRBJ2-3
v_gene: TRBV29-1
CDR3aa: CSVEGPAGTITDTQYF

j_gene: TRBJ1-1
v_gene: TRBV5-1
CDR3aa: CASSLGRDTEAFF

j_gene: TRBJ1-4
v_gene: TRBV3-1
CDR3aa: CASSQKVQAEEKLFF

j_gene: TRBJ1-2
v_gene: TRBV19
CDR3aa: CASSTTGGSNYGYTF

j_gene: TRBJ1-5
v_gene: TRBV6-5
CDR3aa: CASRGRAGGSNQPQHF

j_gene: TRBJ2-3
v_gene: TRBV3-1
CDR3aa: CASNLGTLSTDTQYF

j_gene: TRBJ2-7
v_gene: TRBV10-1
CDR3aa: CARSAGSSVCEQYF

j_gene: TRBJ1-5
v_gene: TRBV5-1
CDR3aa: CASSFGGSNQPQHF

j_gene: TRBJ1-6
v_gene: TRBV2
CDR3aa: CASSDPTGIYNSPLHF

j_gene: TRBJ2-5
v_gene: TRBV9
CDR3aa: CASSRAGAEETQYF

j_gene: TRBJ2-1
v_gene: TRBV12-3/TRBV12-4
CDR3aa: CASGRRVATFNEQFF

j_gene: TRBJ2-5
v_gene: TRBV27
CDR3aa: CASSDLTEQETQYF

j_gene: TRBJ2-3
v_gene: TRBV3-1
CDR3aa: CASSPTILRNGPSSTDTQYF

j_gene: TRBJ2-3
v_gene: TRBV10-3
CDR3aa: CAISVAGDTQYF

j_gene: TRBJ2-7
v_gene: TRBV5-1
CDR3aa: CASSLVSGSYEQYF

j_gene: TRBJ2-1
v_gene: TRBV5-1
CDR3aa: CASSLADSYNEQFF

j_gene: TRBJ2-5
v_gene: TRBV5-1
CDR3aa: CASSLIGPGGTQYF